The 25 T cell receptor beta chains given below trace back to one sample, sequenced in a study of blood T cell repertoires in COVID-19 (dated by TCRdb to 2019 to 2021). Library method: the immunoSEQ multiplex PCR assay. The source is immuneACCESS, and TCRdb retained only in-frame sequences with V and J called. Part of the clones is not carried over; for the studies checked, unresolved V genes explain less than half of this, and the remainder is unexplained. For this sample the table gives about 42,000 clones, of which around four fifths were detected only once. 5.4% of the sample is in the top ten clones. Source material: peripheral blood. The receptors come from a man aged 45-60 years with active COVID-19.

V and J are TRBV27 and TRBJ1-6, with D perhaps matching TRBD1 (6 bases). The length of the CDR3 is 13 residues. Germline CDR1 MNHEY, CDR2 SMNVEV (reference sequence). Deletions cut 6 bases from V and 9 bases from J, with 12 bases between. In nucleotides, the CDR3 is TGTGCCAGCAGAGACAGGCACCCTTCACCCCTCCACTTT. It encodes CASRDRHPSPLHF.

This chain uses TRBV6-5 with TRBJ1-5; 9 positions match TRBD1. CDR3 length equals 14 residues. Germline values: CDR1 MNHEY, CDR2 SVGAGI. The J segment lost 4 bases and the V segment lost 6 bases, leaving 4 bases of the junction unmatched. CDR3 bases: TGTGCCAGCAGCCGCGGACAGGGGAATCAGCCCCAGCATTTT. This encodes CASSRGQGNQPQHF.

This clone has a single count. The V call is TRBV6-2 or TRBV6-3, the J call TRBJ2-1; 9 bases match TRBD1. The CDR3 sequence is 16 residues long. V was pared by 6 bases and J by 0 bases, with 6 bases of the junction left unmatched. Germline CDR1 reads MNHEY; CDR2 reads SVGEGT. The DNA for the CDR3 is TGTGCCAGCAGCCCACAGGGGGCGATCTCCTACAATGAGCAGTTCTTC. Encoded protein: CASSPQGAISYNEQFF.

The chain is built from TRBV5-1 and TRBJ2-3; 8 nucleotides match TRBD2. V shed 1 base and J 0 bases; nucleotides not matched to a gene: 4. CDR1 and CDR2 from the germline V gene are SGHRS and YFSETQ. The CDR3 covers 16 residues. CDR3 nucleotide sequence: TGCGCCAGCAGCTTGACAGCGGGGGCCAGCACAGATACGCAGTATTTT. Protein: CASSLTAGASTDTQYF.

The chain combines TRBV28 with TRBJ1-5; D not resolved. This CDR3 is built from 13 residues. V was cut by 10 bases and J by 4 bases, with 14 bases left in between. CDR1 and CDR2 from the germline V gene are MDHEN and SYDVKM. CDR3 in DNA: TGTGCCACCATAATTGGCGGAAATCAGCCCCAGCATTTT. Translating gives CATIIGGNQPQHF.

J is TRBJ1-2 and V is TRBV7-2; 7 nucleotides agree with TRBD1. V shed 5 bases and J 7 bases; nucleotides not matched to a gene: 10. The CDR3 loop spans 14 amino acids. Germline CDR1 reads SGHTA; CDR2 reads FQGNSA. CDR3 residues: CASSIRQGATGYTF. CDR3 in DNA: TGTGCCAGCAGCATACGACAGGGTGCCACTGGCTACACCTTC.

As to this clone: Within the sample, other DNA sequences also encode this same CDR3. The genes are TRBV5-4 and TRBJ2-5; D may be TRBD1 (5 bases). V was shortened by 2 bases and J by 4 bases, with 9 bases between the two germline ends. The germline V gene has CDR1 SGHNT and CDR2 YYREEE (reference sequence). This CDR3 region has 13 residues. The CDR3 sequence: CASSLGDRETQYF. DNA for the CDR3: TGTGCCAGCAGCTTAGGAGACAGAGAGACCCAGTACTTC.

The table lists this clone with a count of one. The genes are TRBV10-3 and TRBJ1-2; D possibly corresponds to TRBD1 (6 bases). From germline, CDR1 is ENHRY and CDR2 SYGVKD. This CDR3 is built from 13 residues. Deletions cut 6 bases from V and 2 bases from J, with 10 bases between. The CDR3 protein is CAISGQPNYGYTF. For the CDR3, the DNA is TGTGCCATCAGCGGACAGCCAAACTATGGCTACACCTTC.

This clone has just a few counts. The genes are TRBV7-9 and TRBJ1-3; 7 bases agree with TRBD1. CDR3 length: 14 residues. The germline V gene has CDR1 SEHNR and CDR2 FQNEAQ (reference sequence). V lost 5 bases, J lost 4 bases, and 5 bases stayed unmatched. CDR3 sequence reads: CASSRQGSGNTIYF. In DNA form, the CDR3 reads TGTGCCAGCAGCCGACAGGGTTCAGGAAACACCATATATTTT.

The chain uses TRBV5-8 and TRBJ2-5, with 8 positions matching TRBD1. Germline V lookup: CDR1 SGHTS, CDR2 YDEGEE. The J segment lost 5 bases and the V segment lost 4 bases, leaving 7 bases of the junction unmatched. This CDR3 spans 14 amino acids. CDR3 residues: CASSQGAVWETQYF. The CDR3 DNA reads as TGTGCCAGCAGCCAGGGGGCGGTATGGGAGACCCAGTACTTC.

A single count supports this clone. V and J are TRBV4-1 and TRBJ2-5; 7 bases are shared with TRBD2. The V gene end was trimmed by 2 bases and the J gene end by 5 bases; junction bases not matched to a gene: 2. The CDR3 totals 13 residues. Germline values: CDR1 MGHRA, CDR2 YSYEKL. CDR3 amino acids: CASSQRLAETQYF. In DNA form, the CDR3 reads TGCGCCAGCAGCCAAAGACTAGCCGAGACCCAGTACTTC.

CDR3 protein: CASSLTSTAEAFF. The CDR3 DNA reads as TGTGCCAGCAGCTTAACATCAACCGCTGAAGCTTTCTTT. The chain has TRBV7-9 and TRBJ1-1, with D unresolved. Germline CDR1 SEHNR, CDR2 FQNEAQ (reference sequence). This CDR3 region has 13 residues. V was clipped by 2 bases and J by 6 bases, with 10 bases between them.

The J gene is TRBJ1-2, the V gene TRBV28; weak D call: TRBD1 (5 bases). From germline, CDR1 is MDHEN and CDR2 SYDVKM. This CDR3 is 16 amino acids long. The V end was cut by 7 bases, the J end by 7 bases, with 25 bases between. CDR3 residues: CASTPEGTIGVRGYTF. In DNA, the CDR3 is TGTGCCAGCACCCCGGAAGGGACTATTGGGGTCCGTGGCTACACCTTC.

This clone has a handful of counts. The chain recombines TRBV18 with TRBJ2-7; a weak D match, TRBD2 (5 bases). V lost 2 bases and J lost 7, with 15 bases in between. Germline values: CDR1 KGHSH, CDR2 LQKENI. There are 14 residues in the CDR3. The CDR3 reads CASSPIELGHEQYF. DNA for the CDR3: TGTGCCAGCTCACCAATTGAACTAGGTCATGAGCAGTACTTC. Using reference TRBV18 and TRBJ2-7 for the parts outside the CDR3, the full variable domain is NAGVMQNPRHLVRRRGQEARLRCSPMKGHSHVYWYRQLPEEGLKFMVYLQKENIIDESGMPKERFSAEFPKEGPSILRIQQVVRGDSAAYFCASSPIELGHEQYFGPGTRLTVT.

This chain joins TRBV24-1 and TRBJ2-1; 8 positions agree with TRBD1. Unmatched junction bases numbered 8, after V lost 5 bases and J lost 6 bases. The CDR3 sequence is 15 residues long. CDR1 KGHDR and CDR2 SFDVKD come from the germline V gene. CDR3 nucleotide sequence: TGTGCCACCAGTGGGATACAGGGGGACGGCAATGAGCAGTTCTTC. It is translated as CATSGIQGDGNEQFF.

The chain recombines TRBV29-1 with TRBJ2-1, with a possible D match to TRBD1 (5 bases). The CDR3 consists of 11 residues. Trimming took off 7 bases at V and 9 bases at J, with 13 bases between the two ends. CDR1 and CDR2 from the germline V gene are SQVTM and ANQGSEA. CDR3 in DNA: TGCAGCGACAGGTCGTCTCTTGAGCAGTTCTTC. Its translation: CSDRSSLEQFF.

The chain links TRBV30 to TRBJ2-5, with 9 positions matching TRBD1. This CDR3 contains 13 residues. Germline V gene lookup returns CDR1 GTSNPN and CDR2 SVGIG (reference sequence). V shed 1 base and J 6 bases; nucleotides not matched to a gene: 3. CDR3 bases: TGTGCCTGGAGTGAGGGACAGGGAAAGACCCAGTACTTC. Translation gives CAWSEGQGKTQYF.

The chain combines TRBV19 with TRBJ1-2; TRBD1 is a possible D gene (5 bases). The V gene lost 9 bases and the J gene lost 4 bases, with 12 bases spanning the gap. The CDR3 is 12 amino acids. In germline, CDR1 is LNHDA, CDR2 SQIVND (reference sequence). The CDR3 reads CARGGRGYGYTF. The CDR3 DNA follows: TGTGCCAGGGGGGGTAGGGGCTATGGCTACACCTTC.

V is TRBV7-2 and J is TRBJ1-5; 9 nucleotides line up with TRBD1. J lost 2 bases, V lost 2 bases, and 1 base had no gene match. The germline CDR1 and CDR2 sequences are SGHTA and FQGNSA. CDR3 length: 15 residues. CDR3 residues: CASSLRTGGNQPQHF. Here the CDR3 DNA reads TGTGCCAGCAGCTTACGGACAGGGGGCAATCAGCCCCAGCATTTT.

The CDR3 spells CASSSLAGGPYNEQFF. For the CDR3, the DNA is TGTGCCAGCAGCTCCCTAGCGGGGGGGCCCTACAATGAGCAGTTCTTC. The gene calls are TRBV3-1 (or the pseudogene TRBV3-2) and TRBJ2-1; 12 bases line up with TRBD2. This CDR3 is built from 16 residues. The germline V gene encodes CDR1 LGHDT and CDR2 YNNKEL (reference sequence). The V and J ends lost 5 bases and 2 bases, in that order; junction bases with no gene match: 4.

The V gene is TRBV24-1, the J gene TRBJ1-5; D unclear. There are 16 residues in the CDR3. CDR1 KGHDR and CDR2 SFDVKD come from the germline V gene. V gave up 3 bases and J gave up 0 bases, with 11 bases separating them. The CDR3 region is CATSDHRRGSNQPQHF. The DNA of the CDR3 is TGTGCCACCAGTGATCATCGACGGGGTAGCAATCAGCCCCAGCATTTT.

The CDR3 spells CASRGGGQGRLPRAFF. As DNA, the CDR3 is TGTGCCAGCAGAGGGGGCGGACAGGGGCGACTCCCGAGAGCTTTCTTT. This chain joins TRBV28 and TRBJ1-1, with 9 bases fitting TRBD1. The V segment lost 6 bases and the J segment 10 bases; nucleotides outside the gene matches: 18. This CDR3 is 16 amino acids long. The germline V gene encodes CDR1 MDHEN and CDR2 SYDVKM.

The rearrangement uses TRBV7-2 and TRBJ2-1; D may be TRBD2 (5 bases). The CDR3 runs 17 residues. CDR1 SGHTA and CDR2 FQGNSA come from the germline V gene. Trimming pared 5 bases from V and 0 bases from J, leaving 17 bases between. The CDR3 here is CASSPRGRRSSYNEQFF. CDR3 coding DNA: TGTGCCAGCAGCCCCCGCGGGCGTAGAAGCTCCTACAATGAGCAGTTCTTC.

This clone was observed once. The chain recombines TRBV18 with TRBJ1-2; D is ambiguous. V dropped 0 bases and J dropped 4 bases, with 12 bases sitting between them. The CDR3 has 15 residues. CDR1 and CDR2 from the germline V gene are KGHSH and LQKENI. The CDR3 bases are TGTGCCAGCTCACCACCGAAAGGAGCTCCCTATGGCTACACCTTC. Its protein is CASSPPKGAPYGYTF.

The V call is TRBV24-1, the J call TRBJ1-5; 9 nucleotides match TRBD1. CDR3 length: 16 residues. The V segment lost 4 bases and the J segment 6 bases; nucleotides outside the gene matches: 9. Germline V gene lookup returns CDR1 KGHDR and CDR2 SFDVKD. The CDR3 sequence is CATSDTGTGSSQPQHF. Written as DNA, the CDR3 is TGTGCCACCAGTGACACCGGGACAGGGTCCTCTCAGCCCCAGCATTTT.